This T cell receptor beta chain was retrieved from a study of T cell responses to AZD1222 COVID-19 vaccine. The CDR3 covers 14 residues. V shed 4 bases and J 7 bases; nucleotides not matched to a gene: 5. Looked up from germline, CDR1 is SGDLS and CDR2 is YYNGEE. Worth noting for this clone: Its antigen is unidentified.

Only in-frame clones appear in the TCRdb table, and some are missing; sequencing was by immunoSEQ multiplex PCR. This sample yields some 100,000 clones, of which 70% to 90% are seen a single time; roughly 4.5% belongs to the top ten. Findings and caveats of the study: Within unmutated variant regions lay the reported targets of nearly half of spike-specific TCRs. The study found Spike-specific TCR breadth and depth rose after two AZD1222 doses. Donor demographics were predominantly white British with a female majority; clonal diversity may be underestimated.

This rearrangement joins TRBV9 to TRBJ2-2, with 9 bases aligning to TRBD2. The sequencing here drew on peripheral blood, taken 28 days after the second AZD1222 dose. The receptor's source is an adult who received the AZD1222 COVID-19 vaccine. The DNA for the CDR3 is TGTGCCAGCAGCTCCCGGACTAGCGTCGGGGAGCTGTTTTTT. Translating gives CASSSRTSVGELFF.